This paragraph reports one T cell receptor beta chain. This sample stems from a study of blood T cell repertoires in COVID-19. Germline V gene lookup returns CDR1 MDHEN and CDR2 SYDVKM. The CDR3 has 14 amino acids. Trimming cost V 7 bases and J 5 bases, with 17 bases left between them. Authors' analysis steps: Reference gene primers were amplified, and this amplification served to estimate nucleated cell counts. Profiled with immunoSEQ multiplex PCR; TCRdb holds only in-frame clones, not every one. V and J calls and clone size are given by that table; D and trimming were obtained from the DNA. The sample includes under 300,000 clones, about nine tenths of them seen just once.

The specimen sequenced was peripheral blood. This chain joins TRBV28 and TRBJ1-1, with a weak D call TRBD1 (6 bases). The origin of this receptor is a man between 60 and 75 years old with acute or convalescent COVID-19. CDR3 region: CASTVRGGNTEAFF. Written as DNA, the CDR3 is TGTGCCAGCACGGTCAGAGGGGGTAATACTGAAGCTTTCTTT.